This passage covers 10 T cell receptor beta chains from one sample sequenced in a study of blood T cells in healthy people across ages. The authors ran a second PCR of roughly 6 to 12 cycles using a sample-barcoded 5' primer and a J-beta primer mix. TCRdb re-derived calls from the 5' RACE reads in MiXCR, one entry per CDR3 protein. The table lists about 1 million distinct CDR3 sequences, around 45% of them singletons. Sequencing input: blood. These receptors all stem from a woman aged 55-70 years in good health.

This clonotype was counted a single time. The chain recombines TRBV27 with TRBJ1-3; tentatively, D is TRBD1 (5 bases). This CDR3 has 13 amino acids. Trimming took 6 bases from V and 4 from J, leaving 10 bases between them. Germline lookup yields CDR1 MNHEY and CDR2 SMNVEV (reference sequence). As DNA, the CDR3 is TGTGCCAGCAGCGGAGGGGTCGGAAACACCATATATTTT. It encodes CASSGGVGNTIYF.

This clonotype occurred a few times. This rearrangement joins TRBV29-1 to TRBJ2-1; D may match TRBD1 or TRBD2 (6 bases each). Germline assignment: CDR1 SQVTM and CDR2 ANQGSEA. Trimming took off 6 bases at V and 0 bases at J, with 12 bases between the two ends. This CDR3 region has 14 residues. CDR3 in DNA: TGCAGCGTCGCGAGGGGGGCCTCCTACAATGAGCAGTTCTTC. Translation gives CSVARGASYNEQFF.

This clonotype occurred a few times. V and J are TRBV2 and TRBJ2-5; D possibly corresponds to TRBD2 (5 bases). The J call may be wrong; the DNA end is better matched by TRBJ2-7. The CDR3 has 13 residues. Germline V gives CDR1 SNHLY, CDR2 FYNNEI. The DNA of the CDR3 is TGTGCCAGCAGTGCGGACTTGTTGTACGAGCAGTACTTC. It translates to CASSADLLYEQYF.

This clonotype was seen only a few times. The CDR3 DNA follows: TGCGCCAGCAGTATCGGGACAAGCAACACTGAAGCTTTCTTT. It codes for CASSIGTSNTEAFF. The gene calls are TRBV5-1 and TRBJ1-1; TRBD1 might be the D (6 bases). Germline V lookup: CDR1 SGHRS, CDR2 YFSETQ. The germline V and J ends were trimmed by 5 bases and 2 bases, with 13 bases remaining between them. This CDR3 spans 14 amino acids.

This chain links TRBV7-9 with TRBJ2-1; a possible D gene is TRBD2 (6 bases). V lost 5 bases and J 6 bases, leaving 20 bases between the germline ends. The CDR3 covers 16 residues. CDR1 is SEHNR, CDR2 FQNEAQ, per germline (reference sequence). CDR3 nucleotide sequence: TGTGCCAGCAGCCCTGCTGGCGGGACCGCCCCCAATGAGCAGTTCTTC. Amino acids: CASSPAGGTAPNEQFF.

The V and J genes are TRBV5-1 and TRBJ2-3, with 12 positions matching TRBD1. This CDR3 contains 15 residues. CDR1 and CDR2 (germline): SGHRS, YFSETQ. V gave up 6 bases and J gave up 3 bases; unmatched junction bases: 5. The CDR3 here is CASTLGQGATDTQYF. In DNA, the CDR3 is TGCGCCAGCACCCTGGGACAGGGGGCAACAGATACGCAGTATTTT.

With respect to this clonotype: This may be a read error, as it is one base from a much larger clone. V and J are TRBV15 and TRBJ2-4, with 7 bases identical to TRBD2. The J call may be incorrect, as the DNA end agrees better with TRBJ2-7. Germline-derived CDR1 and CDR2 are LNHNV and YYDKDF (reference sequence). CDR3 length equals 16 residues. CDR3 coding DNA: TGTGCCACCAGCAGAGAAAATGGCGGGAGAATGGGCGAGCAGTACTTC. Translation: CATSRENGGRMGEQYF.

The J gene is TRBJ1-4, the V gene TRBV20-1, with D possibly matching TRBD1 (5 bases). The ends were cut back, 2 bases at V and 6 bases at J, with 13 bases in the middle. Germline CDR1 reads DFQATT; CDR2 reads SNEGSKA (reference sequence). This CDR3 is built from 14 residues. The CDR3, as DNA: TGCAGTGCTAGACAGGGTGGATATCATGAAAAACTGTTTTTT. Its protein is CSARQGGYHEKLFF.

This clonotype occurred a few times. The rearrangement joins TRBV6-5 to TRBJ1-4; D gene uncertain. V lost 0 bases and J 2 bases, leaving 1 base between the germline ends. Germline CDR1 MNHEY, CDR2 SVGAGI. This CDR3 is built from 13 residues. The chain's CDR3 is CASSYSTNEKLFF. In nucleotides, the CDR3 is TGTGCCAGCAGTTACTCGACTAATGAAAAACTGTTTTTT.

This clonotype showed up just a few times. The chain carries TRBV7-9 and TRBJ2-7, with a weak D call TRBD2 (5 bases). CDR1 and CDR2 (germline): SEHNR, FQNEAQ (reference sequence). The CDR3 runs 15 residues. The V and J ends lost 4 bases and 5 bases respectively, with 18 bases between them. The CDR3 DNA follows: TGTGCCAGCAGCTCTACCGTAGGGCAGGAGGACGAGCAGTACTTC. The encoded protein is CASSSTVGQEDEQYF.